A selection of T cell receptor beta chains follows, all from one sample in a study of human T cells and chemical hapten exposure. TCRdb re-analysed the RACE reads in MiXCR, keeping a single row per CDR3 protein. The sample records about 120,000 distinct CDR3 sequences, about 13% being singletons. The specimen comprised whole blood, sampled in connection with sensitization to the hapten diphenylcyclopropenone (DPC). The source of these receptors is a woman between 18 and 29 years old with alopecia areata. Some clones in this sample may be carry-over from other donors' samples. CDR3s include the opening cysteine and the closing phenylalanine or tryptophan. The D gene is left open where the match is weak. Clone sizes are given selectively: once, few, many, or a class where the clone is expanded.

DNA	CDR3	D	V	J	size
TGTGCCAGCAGTTCCTCGGGACTAGCGGACTCCTACGAGCAGTACTTC	CASSSSGLADSYEQYF	TRBD2	TRBV6-2/TRBV6-3	TRBJ2-7	NA
TGTGCCAGCAGCCAAGGAACAGGTCCCTATGGCTACACCTTC	CASSQGTGPYGYTF	NA	TRBV14	TRBJ1-2	many
TGCAGTGCTAGAGGTCCCTTGGGCAATGAGCAGTTCTTC	CSARGPLGNEQFF	NA	TRBV20-1	TRBJ2-1	many
TGTGTCAGCAGCACGGCTAGCGGGGGTATCTCCTACAATGAGCAGTTCTTC	CVSSTASGGISYNEQFF	TRBD2	TRBV7-9	TRBJ2-1	NA
TGTGCCAGCAGCCTCGCGGGGGGGGCTAGCACAGATACGCAGTATTTT	CASSLAGGASTDTQYF	TRBD2	TRBV11-2	TRBJ2-3	few
TGTGCCAGCAGCTTTTCTTTGGGTTCAGAGACCCAGTACTTC	CASSFSLGSETQYF	NA	TRBV11-3	TRBJ2-5	NA
TGTGCCAGCAGCTGGGCCTTTGAAAAACTGTTTTTT	CASSWAFEKLFF	NA	TRBV7-8	TRBJ1-4	NA
TGTGCCAGCAGCTTAGGGACGGGAGGAGGGGCACCCCTCCACTTT	CASSLGTGGGAPLHF	NA	TRBV7-3	TRBJ1-6	many
TGTGCTAGTGCGCAGCGGGGGACCAGCACAGATACGCAGTATTTT	CASAQRGTSTDTQYF	TRBD2	TRBV12-5	TRBJ2-3	NA
TGTGCCAGCAGCTTTAGTACGGACGGCCGGTCCTACGAGCAGTACTTC	CASSFSTDGRSYEQYF	NA	TRBV7-9	TRBJ2-7	NA
TGTGCCAGCAGCCCCCGGGGCCTTGAGCAGTTCTTC	CASSPRGLEQFF	NA	TRBV3-1	TRBJ2-1	few
TGTGCCAGTAGTATTCTACAGGGTGCAAACTATGGCTACACCTTC	CASSILQGANYGYTF	NA	TRBV19	TRBJ1-2	NA
TGCGCCAGCAGCCAAGAAGGAGTCGGGACTGGAAACACCATATATTTT	CASSQEGVGTGNTIYF	NA	TRBV4-3	TRBJ1-3	few
TGTGCCAGCAGCCCCCGGCCCTACGAGCAGTACTTC	CASSPRPYEQYF	NA	TRBV28	TRBJ2-7	NA
TGTGCCAGCTCACCACGGCAGGGGACTGAAGCTTTCTTT	CASSPRQGTEAFF	NA	TRBV18	TRBJ1-1	NA
TGTGCCAGCAGCTTAAACAGGGGAGGGGAAAAACTGTTTTTT	CASSLNRGGEKLFF	TRBD1	TRBV7-8	TRBJ1-4	NA
TGTGCCAGCAGTTACACAGGGGAATCCTACGAGCAGTACTTC	CASSYTGESYEQYF	TRBD1	TRBV27	TRBJ2-7	many
TGTGCCAGGACGGACAGGGACTATGGCTACACCTTC	CARTDRDYGYTF	TRBD1	TRBV12-3/TRBV12-4	TRBJ1-2	few
TGCAGTGCTAGAGGAACAGTCCTGACCCAGTACTTC	CSARGTVLTQYF	NA	TRBV20-1	TRBJ2-5	few
TGTGCCAGCAGCTTATCCCGATCTAATGAAAAACTGTTTTTT	CASSLSRSNEKLFF	NA	TRBV11-2	TRBJ1-4	few
TGTGCCAGCAGTTGGAGGCTAGCACCCGGGGAGCAGTACTTC	CASSWRLAPGEQYF	NA	TRBV6-2/TRBV6-3	TRBJ2-7	NA
TGTGCCAGCAGCTCTCGACACGTATTCTATGGCTACACCTTC	CASSSRHVFYGYTF	NA	TRBV5-8	TRBJ1-2	few
TGTGCCAGCAGCCAAGATAACAGCTACGAGCAGTACTTC	CASSQDNSYEQYF	NA	TRBV4-2	TRBJ2-7	NA
TGCGCCAGCAGCCAAGATGGAAGTTTCAATCAGCCCCAGCATTTT	CASSQDGSFNQPQHF	NA	TRBV4-3	TRBJ1-5	NA
TGTGCCAGCAGCCTAGGGAGTGGGACCGAGCAGTACTTC	CASSLGSGTEQYF	NA	TRBV3-1	TRBJ2-7	NA
TGTGCCAGCAGTGAAGGGGGCACTAACACTGAAGCTTTCTTT	CASSEGGTNTEAFF	NA	TRBV2	TRBJ1-1	NA
TGTGCCAGCAGCTTGGGGACAGTCCACGAGCAGTACTTC	CASSLGTVHEQYF	NA	TRBV5-6	TRBJ2-7	NA
TGTGCCAGCAGTTTAAATAGCGGGGTCATAGATACGCAGTATTTT	CASSLNSGVIDTQYF	TRBD2	TRBV27	TRBJ2-3	many
TGCAGTGCTAGAGACGACAGGGAGCAGTACTTC	CSARDDREQYF	NA	TRBV20-1	TRBJ2-7	few
TGTGCCAGCAGCGTAGCTAACAGCGCTAATGAAAAACTGTTTTTT	CASSVANSANEKLFF	NA	TRBV9	TRBJ1-4	NA
TGTGCCAGTACTGGATGGGGGGGTGGCACAGATACGCAGTATTTT	CASTGWGGGTDTQYF	TRBD2	TRBV27	TRBJ2-3	few
TGTGCCAGCAGCTGGCGGGGACAGGGCCAAGAGACCCAGTACTTC	CASSWRGQGQETQYF	TRBD1	TRBV7-9	TRBJ2-5	NA
TGTGCCAGCAGTGCCACAGGGGTGCCCCAGTATCAGGAGACCCAGTACTTC	CASSATGVPQYQETQYF	TRBD1	TRBV27	TRBJ2-5	NA
TGTGCCAGCAGCCAAGGTCGGGGCTCACCCCTCCACTTT	CASSQGRGSPLHF	NA	TRBV14	TRBJ1-6	many
TGTGCCACCAGCAGGGGCCGGGTTGATACGCAGTATTTT	CATSRGRVDTQYF	NA	TRBV15	TRBJ2-3	many
TGTGCTAGTGGTGTTACTAGTAGCAATGAGCAGTTCTTC	CASGVTSSNEQFF	NA	TRBV12-5	TRBJ2-1	NA
TGTGCCAGCAGCCCTCTCGGGACAGGGAGCTCCTACGAGCAGTACTTC	CASSPLGTGSSYEQYF	TRBD1	TRBV7-6	TRBJ2-7	many
TGCAGTGCTAGAGAAAAGACAGGGAACACCGGGGAGCTGTTTTTT	CSAREKTGNTGELFF	NA	TRBV20-1	TRBJ2-2	few
TGTGCCAGCTCCCCTACAGGGGGTGATCAGCCCCAGCATTTT	CASSPTGGDQPQHF	TRBD1	TRBV18	TRBJ1-5	many
TGTGCCAGCAGCCCCATCAATTCTCCCACCGCTGAGCAGTTCTTC	CASSPINSPTAEQFF	NA	TRBV7-6	TRBJ2-1	few
TGCAGTGCTAGAGACTCCCGGGGGACCAATCAGCCCCAGCATTTT	CSARDSRGTNQPQHF	NA	TRBV20-1	TRBJ1-5	many
TGTGCCAGCAGCTTTCAGGGCGTGAACTATGGCTACACCTTC	CASSFQGVNYGYTF	NA	TRBV7-9	TRBJ1-2	NA
TGCGCCAGCAGCCACGCCTGGGACCCGGCCTCCTACGAGCAGTACTTC	CASSHAWDPASYEQYF	NA	TRBV4-3	TRBJ2-7	many
TGCAGTGCTAGAGAAGTGCCGCGGTTAGTCGCAGATACGCAGTATTTT	CSAREVPRLVADTQYF	NA	TRBV20-1	TRBJ2-3	NA
TGTGCCAGCAGTTACTCCGAAGGATACGAGCAGTACTTC	CASSYSEGYEQYF	NA	TRBV6-2/TRBV6-3	TRBJ2-7	few
TGTGCCAGCAGCGAGATGAACACTGAAGCTTTCTTT	CASSEMNTEAFF	NA	TRBV9	TRBJ1-1	many
TGTGCCAGCAGATATGGACCCAACACAGATACGCAGTATTTT	CASRYGPNTDTQYF	NA	TRBV28	TRBJ2-3	few
TGTGCCAGCAGCTTAACGACTCCAGCCTACGAGCAGTACTTC	CASSLTTPAYEQYF	NA	TRBV13	TRBJ2-7	few
TGTGCCAGCAGCAGACAGGAAAAAGCTTTCTTT	CASSRQEKAFF	NA	TRBV7-2	TRBJ1-1	few
TGTGCCAGCAGCTCCGAACCGGGACGTCCGAATGGCTACACCTTC	CASSSEPGRPNGYTF	NA	TRBV7-2	TRBJ1-2	many